This entry concerns a single T cell receptor (beta chain). This CDR3 contains 15 residues. With 1 base removed from V and 5 bases from J, the gap between germline ends came to 10 bases. The V gene's germline CDR1 is SGHKS and CDR2 YYEKEE (reference sequence). Only in-frame clones appear in the TCRdb table, and some are missing; sequencing was by immunoSEQ multiplex PCR. The table includes about 83,000 clones, over 75% detected once. This specimen belongs to a study of OX40 agonist ivuxolimab in advanced cancers. The rearrangement joins TRBV5-5 to TRBJ1-6, with TRBD1 as a possible D gene (5 bases). The receptor was derived from an adult with an advanced solid tumor such as melanoma, head and neck, liver or kidney cancer. The sequencing here drew on CD4+ or CD8+ T cells sorted from blood, taken in a trial of the OX40 agonist ivuxolimab. CDR3 nucleotide sequence: TGTGCCAGCAGCTTGCAGGGCCTAGATAATTCACCCCTCCACTTT. Translated, it gives CASSLQGLDNSPLHF.